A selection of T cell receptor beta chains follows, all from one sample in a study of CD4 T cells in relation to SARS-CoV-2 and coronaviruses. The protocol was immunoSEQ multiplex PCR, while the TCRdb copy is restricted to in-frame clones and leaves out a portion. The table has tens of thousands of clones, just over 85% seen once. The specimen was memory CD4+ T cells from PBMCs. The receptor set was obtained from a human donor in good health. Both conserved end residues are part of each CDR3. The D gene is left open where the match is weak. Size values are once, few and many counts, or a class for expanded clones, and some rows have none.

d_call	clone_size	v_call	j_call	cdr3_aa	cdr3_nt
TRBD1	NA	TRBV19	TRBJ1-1	CASSSLGGTGAEAFF	TGTGCCAGTAGTTCCCTGGGGGGGACAGGCGCTGAAGCTTTCTTT
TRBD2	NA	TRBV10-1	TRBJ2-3	CASSEAGLGTDTQYF	TGCGCCAGCAGTGAGGCTGGACTAGGGACAGATACGCAGTATTTT
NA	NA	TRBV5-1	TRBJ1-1	CASSLAVGTEAFF	TGCGCCAGCAGCTTAGCGGTGGGCACTGAAGCTTTCTTT
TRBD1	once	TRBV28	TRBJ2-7	CASRTKGQGAAYEQYF	TGTGCCAGCAGAACTAAGGGACAGGGGGCCGCCTACGAGCAGTACTTC
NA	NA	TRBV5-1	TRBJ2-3	CASSPGTKTDTQYF	TGCGCCAGCAGCCCCGGGACGAAGACAGATACGCAGTATTTT
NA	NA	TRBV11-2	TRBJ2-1	CASSHGVKDEQFF	TGTGCCAGCAGCCACGGAGTTAAGGATGAGCAGTTCTTC
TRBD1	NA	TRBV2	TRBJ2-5	CASSVYFRDRGGETQYF	TGTGCCAGCAGCGTCTACTTCCGGGACAGGGGCGGCGAGACCCAGTACTTC
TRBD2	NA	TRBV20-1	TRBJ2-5	CSASPAGGSETQYF	TGCAGTGCTAGTCCAGCGGGAGGGTCAGAGACCCAGTACTTC
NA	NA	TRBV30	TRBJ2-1	CAWSATEQFF	TGTGCCTGGAGTGCGACAGAGCAGTTCTTC
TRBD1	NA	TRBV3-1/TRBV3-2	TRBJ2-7	CASSRTGEEQYF	TGTGCCAGCAGCCGGACAGGGGAAGAGCAGTACTTC
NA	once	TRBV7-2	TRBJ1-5	CASSTSRRINQPQHF	TGTGCCAGCAGCACCTCGCGACGGATCAATCAGCCCCAGCATTTT
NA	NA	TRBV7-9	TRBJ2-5	CASSSGGYLETQYF	TGTGCCAGCAGCTCCGGGGGATACCTTGAGACCCAGTACTTC
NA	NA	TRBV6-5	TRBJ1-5	CASSRRVSSQPQHF	TGTGCCAGCAGTCGCAGGGTATCAAGCCAGCCCCAGCATTTT
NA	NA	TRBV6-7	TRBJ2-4	CASSYFGKGAKNIQYF	TGTGCCAGCAGTTACTTTGGTAAGGGAGCCAAAAACATTCAGTACTTC
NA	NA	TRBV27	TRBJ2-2	CASSFHTGELFF	TGTGCCAGCAGTTTCCACACCGGGGAGCTGTTTTTT
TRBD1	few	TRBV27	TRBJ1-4	CASSNRGNEKLFF	TGTGCCAGCAGTAACAGGGGAAATGAAAAACTGTTTTTT
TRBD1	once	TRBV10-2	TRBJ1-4	CASTGQGQIEKLFF	TGCGCCAGCACCGGACAGGGACAAATTGAAAAACTGTTTTTT
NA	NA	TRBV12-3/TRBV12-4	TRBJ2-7	CASSFDTEQYF	TGTGCCAGCAGTTTTGACACGGAGCAGTACTTC
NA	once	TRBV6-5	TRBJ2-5	CASSRRPQTQETQYF	TGTGCCAGCAGTCGCCGACCCCAAACACAAGAGACCCAGTACTTC
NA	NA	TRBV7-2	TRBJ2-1	CASSLSGRGYNEQFF	TGTGCCAGCAGCCTCAGCGGCAGGGGTTACAATGAGCAGTTCTTC
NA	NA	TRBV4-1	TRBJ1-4	CASSSGRGAYNEKLFF	TGCGCCAGCAGCTCCGGGAGAGGGGCTTATAATGAAAAACTGTTTTTT
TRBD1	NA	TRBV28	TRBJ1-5	CASRTPGQGGNQPQHF	TGTGCCAGCAGAACCCCCGGACAGGGAGGGAATCAGCCCCAGCATTTT
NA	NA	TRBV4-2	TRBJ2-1	CASSPTGLAMYNEQFF	TGTGCCAGCAGCCCAACTGGGTTAGCGATGTACAATGAGCAGTTCTTC
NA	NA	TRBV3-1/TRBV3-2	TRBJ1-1	CASSQAFSGFGGSNTEAFF	TGTGCCAGCAGCCAAGCCTTCTCGGGGTTTGGTGGGTCAAACACTGAAGCTTTCTTT
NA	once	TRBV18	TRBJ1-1	CASSPAKQGGNTEAFF	TGTGCCAGCTCACCAGCCAAACAGGGAGGGAACACTGAAGCTTTCTTT
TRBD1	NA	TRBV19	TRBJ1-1	CASSLPDRAEAFF	TGTGCCAGTAGTCTCCCGGACAGGGCTGAAGCTTTCTTT
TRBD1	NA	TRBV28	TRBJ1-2	CASSPLGTGAYGYTF	TGTGCCAGCAGCCCCCTCGGGACAGGGGCCTATGGCTACACCTTC
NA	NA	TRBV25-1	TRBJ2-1	CARGETGPYNEQFF	TGTGCCAGAGGGGAGACGGGCCCCTACAATGAGCAGTTCTTC
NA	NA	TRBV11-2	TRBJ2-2	CASSLGWGTGELFF	TGTGCCAGCAGCTTAGGTTGGGGGACCGGGGAGCTGTTTTTT
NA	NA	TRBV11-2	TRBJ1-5	CASSLDRVNQPQHF	TGTGCCAGCAGCTTAGATAGGGTAAATCAGCCCCAGCATTTT
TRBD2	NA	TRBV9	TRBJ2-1	CASQRLAENNEQFF	TGTGCCAGCCAAAGACTAGCGGAGAACAATGAGCAGTTCTTC
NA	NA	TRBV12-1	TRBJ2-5	CASSFDGRGRVRETQYF	TGTGCCAGCAGCTTTGACGGCAGGGGGCGAGTGAGAGAGACCCAGTACTTC
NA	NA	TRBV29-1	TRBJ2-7	CSAEGFDEQYF	TGCAGCGCCGAGGGGTTCGACGAGCAGTACTTC
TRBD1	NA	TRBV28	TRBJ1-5	CASSRGQGLSQPQHF	TGTGCCAGCAGCAGGGGACAGGGGCTGAGTCAGCCCCAGCATTTT
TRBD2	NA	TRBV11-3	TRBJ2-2	CASSASGTRITGELFF	TGTGCCAGCAGCGCTAGCGGGACGCGGATCACCGGGGAGCTGTTTTTT
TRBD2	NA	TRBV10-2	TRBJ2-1	CASGLAGGARNEQFF	TGCGCCAGCGGTCTAGCGGGAGGTGCGAGGAATGAGCAGTTCTTC
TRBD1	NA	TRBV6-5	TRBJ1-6	CASSYSGQGAVSPLHF	TGTGCCAGCAGTTACTCTGGCCAGGGGGCCGTTTCACCCCTCCACTTT
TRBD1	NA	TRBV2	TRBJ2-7	CASSATGVSYEQYF	TGTGCCAGCAGTGCGACAGGGGTCTCCTACGAGCAGTACTTC
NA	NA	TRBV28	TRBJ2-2	CASSPIGYGTGELFF	TGTGCCAGCAGTCCCATTGGTTACGGGACCGGGGAGCTGTTTTTT
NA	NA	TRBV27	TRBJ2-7	CASSFLGTATYEQYF	TGTGCCAGCAGTTTTCTGGGGACGGCAACCTACGAGCAGTACTTC
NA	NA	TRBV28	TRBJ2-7	CASSFRYEQYF	TGTGCCAGCAGTTTCCGGTACGAGCAGTACTTC
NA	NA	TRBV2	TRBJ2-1	CASSRDEGNEQFF	TGTGCCAGCAGTCGAGACGAGGGGAATGAGCAGTTCTTC
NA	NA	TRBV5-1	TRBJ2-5	CASSVQGRETQYF	TGCGCCAGCAGCGTACAGGGAAGAGAGACCCAGTACTTC
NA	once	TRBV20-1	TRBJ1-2	CSASLTGDGRGYGYTF	TGCAGTGCTAGTCTGACCGGGGACGGCCGGGGATATGGCTACACCTTC